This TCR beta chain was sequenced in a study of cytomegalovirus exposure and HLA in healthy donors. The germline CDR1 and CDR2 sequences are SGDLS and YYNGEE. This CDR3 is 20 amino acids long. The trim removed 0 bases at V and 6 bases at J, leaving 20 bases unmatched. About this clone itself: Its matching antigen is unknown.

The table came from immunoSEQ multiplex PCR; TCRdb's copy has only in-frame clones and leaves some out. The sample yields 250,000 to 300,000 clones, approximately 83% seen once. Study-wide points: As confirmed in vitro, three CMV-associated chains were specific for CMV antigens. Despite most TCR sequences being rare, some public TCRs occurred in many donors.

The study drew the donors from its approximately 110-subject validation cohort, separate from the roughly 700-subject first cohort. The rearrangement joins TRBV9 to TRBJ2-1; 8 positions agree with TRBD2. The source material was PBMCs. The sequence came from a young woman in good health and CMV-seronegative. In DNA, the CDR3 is TGTGCCAGCAGCGTAGAAGGTATAGAAACCGGGACTAGTAAAATCAATGAGCAGTTCTTC. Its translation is CASSVEGIETGTSKINEQFF.